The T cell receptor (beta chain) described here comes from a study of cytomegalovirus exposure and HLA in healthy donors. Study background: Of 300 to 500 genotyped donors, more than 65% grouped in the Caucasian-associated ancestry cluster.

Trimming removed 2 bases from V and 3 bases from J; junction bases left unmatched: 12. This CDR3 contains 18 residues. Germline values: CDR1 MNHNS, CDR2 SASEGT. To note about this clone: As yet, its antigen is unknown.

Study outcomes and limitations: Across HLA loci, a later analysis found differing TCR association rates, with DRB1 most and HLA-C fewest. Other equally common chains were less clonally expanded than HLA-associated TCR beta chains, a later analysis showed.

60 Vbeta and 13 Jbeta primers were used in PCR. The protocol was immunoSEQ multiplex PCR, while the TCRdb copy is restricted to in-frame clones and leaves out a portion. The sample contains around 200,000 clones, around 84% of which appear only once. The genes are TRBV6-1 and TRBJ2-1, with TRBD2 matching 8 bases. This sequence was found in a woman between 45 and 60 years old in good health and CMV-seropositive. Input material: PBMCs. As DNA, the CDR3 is TGTGCCAGCAGTGAAAAGCGGGGTAGCGGGGCAATCTACAATGAGCAGTTCTTC. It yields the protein CASSEKRGSGAIYNEQFF.